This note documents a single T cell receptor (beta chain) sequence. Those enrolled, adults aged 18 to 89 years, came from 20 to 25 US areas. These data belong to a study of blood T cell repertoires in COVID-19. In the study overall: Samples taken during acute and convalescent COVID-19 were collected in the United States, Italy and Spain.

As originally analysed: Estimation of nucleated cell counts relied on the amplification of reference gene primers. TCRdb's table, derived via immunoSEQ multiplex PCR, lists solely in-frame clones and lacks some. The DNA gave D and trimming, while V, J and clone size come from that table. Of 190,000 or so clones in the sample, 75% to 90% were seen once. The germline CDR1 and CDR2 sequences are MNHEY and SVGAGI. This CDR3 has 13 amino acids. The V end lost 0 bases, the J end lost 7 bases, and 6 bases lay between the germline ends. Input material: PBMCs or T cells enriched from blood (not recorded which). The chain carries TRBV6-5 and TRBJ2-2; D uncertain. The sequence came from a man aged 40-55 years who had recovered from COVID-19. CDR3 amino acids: CASSYSGGGELFF. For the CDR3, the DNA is TGTGCCAGCAGTTACTCCGGCGGCGGGGAGCTGTTTTTT.